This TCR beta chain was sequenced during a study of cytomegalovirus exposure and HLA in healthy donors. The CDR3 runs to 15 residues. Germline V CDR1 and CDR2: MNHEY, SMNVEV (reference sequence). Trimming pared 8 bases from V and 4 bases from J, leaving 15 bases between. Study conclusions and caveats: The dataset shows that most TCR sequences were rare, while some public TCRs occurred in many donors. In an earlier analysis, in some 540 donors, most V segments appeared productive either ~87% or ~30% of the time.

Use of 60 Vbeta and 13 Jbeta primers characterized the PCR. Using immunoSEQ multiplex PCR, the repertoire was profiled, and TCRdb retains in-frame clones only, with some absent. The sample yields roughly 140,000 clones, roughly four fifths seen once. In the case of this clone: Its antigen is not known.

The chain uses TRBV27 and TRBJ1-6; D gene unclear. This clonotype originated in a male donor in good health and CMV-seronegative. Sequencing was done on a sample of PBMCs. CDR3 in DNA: TGTGCCAGCGATAGGGTCCGGGATTATAATTCACCCCTCCACTTT. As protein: CASDRVRDYNSPLHF.